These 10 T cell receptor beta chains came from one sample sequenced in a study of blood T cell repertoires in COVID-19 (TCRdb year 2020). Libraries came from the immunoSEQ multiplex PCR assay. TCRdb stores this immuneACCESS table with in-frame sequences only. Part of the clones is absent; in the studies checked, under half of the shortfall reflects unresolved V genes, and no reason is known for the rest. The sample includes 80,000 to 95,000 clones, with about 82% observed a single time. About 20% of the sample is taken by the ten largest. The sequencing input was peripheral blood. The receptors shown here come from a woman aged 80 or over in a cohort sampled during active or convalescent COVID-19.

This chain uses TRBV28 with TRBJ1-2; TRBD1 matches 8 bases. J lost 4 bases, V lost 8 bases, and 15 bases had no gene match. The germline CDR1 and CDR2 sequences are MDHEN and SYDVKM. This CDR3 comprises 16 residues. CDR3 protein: CASFQGAPRPTYGYTF. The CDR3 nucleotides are TGTGCCAGCTTTCAGGGGGCACCCAGACCCACCTATGGCTACACCTTC.

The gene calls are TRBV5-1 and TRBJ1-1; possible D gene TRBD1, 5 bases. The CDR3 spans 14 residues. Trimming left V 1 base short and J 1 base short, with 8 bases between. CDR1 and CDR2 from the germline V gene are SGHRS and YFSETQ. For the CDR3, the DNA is TGCGCCAGCAGCTTGTCAGGACAGAACACTGAAGCTTTCTTT. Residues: CASSLSGQNTEAFF. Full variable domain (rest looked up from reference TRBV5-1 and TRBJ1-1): KAGVTQTPRYLIKTRGQQVTLSCSPISGHRSVSWYQQTPGQGLQFLFEYFSETQRNKGNFPGRFSGRQFSNSRSEMNVSTLELGDSALYLCASSLSGQNTEAFFGQGTRLTVV.

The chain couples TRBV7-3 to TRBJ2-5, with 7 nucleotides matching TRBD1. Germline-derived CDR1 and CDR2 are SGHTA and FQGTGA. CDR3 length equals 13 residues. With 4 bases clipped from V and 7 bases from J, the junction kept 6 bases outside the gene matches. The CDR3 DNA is TGTGCCAGCAGCTCCCGACAGGGTACGACCCAGTACTTC. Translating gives CASSSRQGTTQYF. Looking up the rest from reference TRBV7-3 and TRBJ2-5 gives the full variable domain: GAGVSQTPSNKVTEKGKYVELRCDPISGHTALYWYRQSLGQGPEFLIYFQGTGAADDSGLPNDRFFAVRPEGSVSTLKIQRTERGDSAVYLCASSSRQGTTQYFGPGTRLLVL.

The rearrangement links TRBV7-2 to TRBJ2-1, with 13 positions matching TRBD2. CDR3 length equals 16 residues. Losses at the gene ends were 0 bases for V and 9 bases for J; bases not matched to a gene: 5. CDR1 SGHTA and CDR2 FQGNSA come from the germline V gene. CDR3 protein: CASSLAGLAGVREQFF. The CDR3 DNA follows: TGTGCCAGCAGCTTAGCCGGACTAGCGGGAGTCCGTGAGCAGTTCTTC.

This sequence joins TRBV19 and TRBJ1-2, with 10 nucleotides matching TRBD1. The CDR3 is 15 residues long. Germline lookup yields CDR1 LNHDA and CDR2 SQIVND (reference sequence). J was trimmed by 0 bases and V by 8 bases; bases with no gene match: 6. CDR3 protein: CASRDRGTPNYGYTF. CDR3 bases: TGTGCCAGTCGGGACAGGGGAACTCCTAACTATGGCTACACCTTC.

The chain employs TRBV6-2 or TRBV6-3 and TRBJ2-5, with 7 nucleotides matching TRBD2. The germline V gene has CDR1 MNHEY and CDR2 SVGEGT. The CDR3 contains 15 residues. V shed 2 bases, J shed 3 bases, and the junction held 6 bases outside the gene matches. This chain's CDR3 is CASSYPGRAEETQYF. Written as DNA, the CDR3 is TGTGCCAGCAGTTACCCGGGGAGGGCCGAAGAGACCCAGTACTTC.

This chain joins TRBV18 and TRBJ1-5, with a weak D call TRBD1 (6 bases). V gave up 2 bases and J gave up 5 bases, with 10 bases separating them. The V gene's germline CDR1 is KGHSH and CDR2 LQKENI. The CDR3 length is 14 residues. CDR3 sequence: CASSPSGGDQPQHF. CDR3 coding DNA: TGTGCCAGCTCACCATCGGGGGGCGATCAGCCCCAGCATTTT.

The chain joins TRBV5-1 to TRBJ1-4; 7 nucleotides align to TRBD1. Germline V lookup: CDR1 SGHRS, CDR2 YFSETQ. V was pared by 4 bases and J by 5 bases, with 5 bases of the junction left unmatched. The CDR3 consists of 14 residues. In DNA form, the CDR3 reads TGCGCCAGCAGCGGCGGGACAGCAAATGAAAAACTGTTTTTT. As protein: CASSGGTANEKLFF.

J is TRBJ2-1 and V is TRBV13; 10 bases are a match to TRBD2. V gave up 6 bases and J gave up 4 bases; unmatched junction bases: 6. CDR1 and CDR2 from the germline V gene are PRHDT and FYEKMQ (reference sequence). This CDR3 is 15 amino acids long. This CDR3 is CASSRTSGKYNEQFF. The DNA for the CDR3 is TGTGCCAGCAGTCGTACTAGCGGGAAATACAATGAGCAGTTCTTC.

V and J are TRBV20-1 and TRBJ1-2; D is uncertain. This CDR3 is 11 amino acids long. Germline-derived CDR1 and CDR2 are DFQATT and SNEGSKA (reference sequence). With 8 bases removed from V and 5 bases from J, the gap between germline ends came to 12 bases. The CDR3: CSPTGSYGYTF. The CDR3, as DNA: TGCAGTCCAACTGGTTCGTATGGCTACACCTTC.